The clone carrying this TCR beta chain was seen ten or more times. Antigen: not known. Noted time point: newly diagnosed GD, antithyroid drugs for less than 3 months. From PBMCs, RNA was extracted and then used to make the TCR library. The TCR beta library used iRepertoire HTBI primers with Arm-PCR amplification of CDR3. TCRdb re-derived calls from the multiplex PCR reads in MiXCR, one entry per CDR3 protein. Of about 470,000 distinct CDR3 sequences listed, 15% to 20% are singletons. This specimen comes from a study of regulatory T cells in long-lasting Graves disease. V was clipped by 4 bases and J by 5 bases, with 12 bases between them. The CDR3 sequence is 14 residues long. Germline-derived CDR1 and CDR2 are SGHRS and YFSETQ. Findings and limits, study-wide: Whereas new patients shared 970 or so public clonotypes, persistent patients shared more, at approximately 2,700. Accuracy was possibly reduced by small sample size.

These data were also reused for a study on T cells in Graves' hyperthyroidism and ophthalmopathy.

Source: peripheral blood mononuclear cells (PBMCs), taken at new diagnosis, from a patient treated with antithyroid drugs. The rearrangement uses TRBV5-1 and TRBJ1-4; D perhaps matches TRBD1 (5 bases). This clonotype was obtained from a man aged 35 to 55 with Graves disease. For the CDR3, the DNA is TGCGCCAGCAGCACCGGGACGGCGAATGAAAAACTGTTTTTT. Its protein product is CASSTGTANEKLFF.